These 32 T cell receptor beta chains originate from one sample sequenced in a study of tumor and adjacent non-tumor tissue in lung cancer. No cell sorting was done before RNA was extracted from the tissue. The normal lung tissue was taken more than 3 cm from the tumor edge. A modified ARM-PCR protocol with three rounds of nested PCR amplified TCRbeta. Using its own MiXCR run on the multiplex PCR reads, TCRdb lists one record per CDR3 protein. The sample lists about 43,000 distinct CDR3 sequences, over 55% occurring once. Sequencing was carried out using distant non-tumor lung tissue. The source of these receptors is a man aged 45-60 years with non-small cell lung cancer.

For this clonotype: One end of the junction is discordant with germline, which a read error may explain. The V gene is TRBV2, the J gene TRBJ2-2, with D perhaps matching TRBD2 (5 bases). This CDR3 region has 13 residues. Germline CDR1 and CDR2: SNHLY and FYNNEI. The CDR3 region has the DNA TGTTCCGGCAGTGTAACGGTGACCGGGGAGCCGTTTTTT. It yields the protein CSGSVTVTGEPFF. Full variable domain (rest looked up from reference TRBV2 and TRBJ2-2): EPEVTQTPSHQVTQMGQEVILRCVPISNHLYFYWYRQILGQKVEFLVSFYNNEISEKSEIFDDQFSVERPDGSNFTLKIRSTKLEDSAMYFCSGSVTVTGEPFFGEGSRLTVL.

This rearrangement joins TRBV6-2 or TRBV6-3 to TRBJ2-1; D is perhaps TRBD1 (5 bases). V lost 11 bases to trimming and J lost 15 bases, with 20 bases between them. This CDR3 has 11 residues. Germline CDR1 is MNHEY and CDR2 is SVGEGT. The CDR3 sequence is CACSSQGRPFF. The CDR3 DNA sequence: TGTGCCTGTAGTTCCCAGGGCCGGCCGTTCTTC.

This clonotype was seen more than once but under ten times. It may be a read error: a sequence one base away is much more abundant. The CDR3 loop reads CACSTGAAEQYF. The DNA of the CDR3 is TGTGCCTGCAGTACAGGGGCGGCCGAGCAGTACTTC. V gene TRBV28 combines with J gene TRBJ2-7; the match to TRBD1 covers 7 bases. CDR3 length equals 12 residues. CDR1 and CDR2 from the germline V gene are MDHEN and SYDVKM. The full variable domain, with the rest looked up from reference TRBV28 and TRBJ2-7, is DVKVTQSSRYLVKRTGEKVFLECVQDMDHENMFWYRQDPGLGLRLIYFSYDVKMKEKGDIPEGYSVSREKKERFSLILESASTNQTSMYLCACSTGAAEQYFGPGTRLTVT.

On this clonotype: This clone may be a read error of a much larger clone one base away. This chain joins TRBV10-3 and TRBJ2-2, with 8 bases lining up with TRBD1. CDR3 length: 14 residues. The V gene end was trimmed by 7 bases and the J gene end by 4 bases; junction bases not matched to a gene: 5. CDR1 is ENHRY and CDR2 is SYGVKD in the germline V gene. In nucleotides, the CDR3 is TGTGCCATCAACCGAGACAGGGGCACCGGGGAGCTGTTTTTT. It codes for CAINRDRGTGELFF.

Comments on this clonotype: The CDR3 ends on some other residue instead of the conserved phenylalanine or tryptophan, so this is likely a read error. The chain couples TRBV5-1 to TRBJ1-2; D is undetermined. Germline CDR1 and CDR2: SGHRS and YFSETQ. The CDR3 totals 13 residues. Trimming left V 3 bases short and J 5 bases short, with 11 bases between. In DNA form, the CDR3 reads TGCGCCAGCAGCTCGGACGGAAAATATGGCTACACCTGC. It translates to CASSSDGKYGYTC.

About this clonotype itself: The junction departs from germline at one end; a sequencing error may be responsible. The chain has TRBV12-3 or TRBV12-4 and TRBJ2-7, with D tentatively TRBD1 or TRBD2 (5 bases each). The CDR3 contains 13 residues. CDR3 in DNA: TGTGCCAGCAGCCCAGGGACGGCATACGAACAGCACTTC. Translating gives CASSPGTAYEQHF.

This clonotype was recorded a few times. The V call is TRBV29-1, the J call TRBJ1-1; D is uncertain. From germline, CDR1 is SQVTM and CDR2 ANQGSEA. V was pared by 1 base and J by 2 bases, with 11 bases between. The length of the CDR3 is 14 residues. The CDR3: CSVEAVMRNTEAFF. CDR3 DNA sequence: TGCAGCGTTGAAGCGGTCATGCGCAACACTGAAGCTTTCTTT. Supplemented by reference TRBV29-1 and TRBJ1-1, the full variable domain reads SAVISQKPSRDICQRGTSLTIQCQVDSQVTMMFWYRQQPGQSLTLIATANQGSEATYESGFVIDKFPISRPNLTFSTLTVSNMSPEDSSIYLCSVEAVMRNTEAFFGQGTRLTVV.

Regarding this clonotype: One end of the junction is discordant with germline, which a read error may explain. The rearrangement links TRBV24-1 to TRBJ2-3; a weak D match, TRBD1 (5 bases). Per the germline V gene, CDR1 is KGHDR and CDR2 is SFDVKD. CDR3 length: 14 amino acids. As DNA, the CDR3 is TGTGCCACCAGTGACTTGACAGCCACAGATATGCAGTATTTT. Translation gives CATSDLTATDMQYF.

V usage is TRBV6-5 and J usage is TRBJ1-6; possible D gene TRBD1, 6 bases. Trimming shortened V by 10 bases and J by 5 bases, and 18 bases separated the two germline ends. CDR3 length: 15 residues. Per the germline V gene, CDR1 is MNHEY and CDR2 is SVGAGI. The DNA for the CDR3 is TGTGCCAACATTGTGACGACAGGTGATAATTCACCCCTCCACTTT. It is translated as CANIVTTGDNSPLHF.

The chain couples TRBV28 to TRBJ2-7; the D gene is possibly TRBD2 (5 bases). Germline V CDR1 and CDR2: MDHEN, SYDVKM. V lost 5 bases to trimming and J lost 0 bases, with 14 bases between them. This CDR3 is built from 15 residues. Written as DNA, the CDR3 is TGTGCCAGCAGTGGAGGTGGTAGCTCCTCCTACGAGCAGTACTTC. Translating gives CASSGGGSSSYEQYF.

Points on this clonotype: Germline is not matched at one junction end, which may reflect a read error. This chain uses TRBV11-2 with TRBJ2-7, with D possibly TRBD1 on 6 matching bases. This CDR3 has 15 residues. CDR1 is SGHAT and CDR2 is FQNNGV in the germline V gene. CDR3 residues: CANSFTQTGSYDQYF. In nucleotides, the CDR3 is TGTGCCAACAGCTTTACCCAGACAGGCTCCTACGATCAGTACTTC. The whole variable domain, remainder taken from reference TRBV11-2 and TRBJ2-7, is EAGVAQSPRYKIIEKRQSVAFWCNPISGHATLYWYQQILGQGPKLLIQFQNNGVVDDSQLPKDRFSAERLKGVDSTLKIQPAKLEDSAVYLCANSFTQTGSYDQYFGPGTRLTVT.

Regarding this clonotype: A much larger clone sits a single nucleotide away, making a read error possible. V usage is TRBV7-8 and J usage is TRBJ2-5, with a weak D call TRBD1 (5 bases). CDR1 and CDR2 (germline): SGHVS, FQNEAQ. This CDR3 spans 17 amino acids. This CDR3 reads CASSLDTGALRQETRYF. For the CDR3, the DNA is TGTGCCAGCAGCTTAGATACAGGAGCCCTTAGACAAGAGACCCGGTACTTC.

In regard to this clonotype: At one end the junction does not follow the germline gene, possibly because of a read error. V gene TRBV5-1 combines with J gene TRBJ2-5; D uncertain. Germline CDR1 SGHRS, CDR2 YFSETQ. The CDR3 has 14 residues. This CDR3 is CASSLASLQETQHF. CDR3 nucleotides: TGCGCCAGCAGCTTGGCCTCGCTGCAAGAGACCCAGCACTTC.

This chain links TRBV12-3 or TRBV12-4 with TRBJ1-5, with 7 bases fitting TRBD1. The CDR3 length is 17 residues. Unmatched junction bases numbered 9, after V lost 0 bases and J lost 4 bases. The CDR3 DNA sequence: TGTGCCAGCAGTTTAGCGTCCGGGACAGCGGAGAATCAGCCCCAGCATTTT. Its protein is CASSLASGTAENQPQHF.

Comments on this clonotype: No conserved phenylalanine or tryptophan is present at the end of the CDR3, so a read error is the likely explanation. The chain couples TRBV6-5 to TRBJ2-5, with D possibly being TRBD2 (6 bases). Germline assignment: CDR1 MNHEY and CDR2 SVGAGI. The CDR3 spans 14 residues. CDR3 sequence reads: CARTLLEGGEIQYS. In nucleotides, the CDR3 is TGTGCCCGCACCCTCTTGGAGGGCGGCGAGATCCAGTACTCA.

The chain has TRBV2 and TRBJ2-3; perhaps TRBD2 as D (6 bases). The V gene lost 7 bases and the J gene lost 5 bases, with 19 bases spanning the gap. Per the germline V gene, CDR1 is SNHLY and CDR2 is FYNNEI. This CDR3 is built from 15 residues. CDR3 in DNA: TGTGCCAGCATCACGATAACGGGGGTCAGAGATACGCAGTATTTT. Amino acid sequence: CASITITGVRDTQYF.

This sequence joins TRBV12-3 or TRBV12-4 and TRBJ1-1; D gene unclear. The V and J ends lost 7 bases and 8 bases respectively, with 14 bases between them. The CDR3 covers 12 residues. The CDR3 loop reads CASTLERAEAFF. The CDR3 nucleotides read TGTGCCAGCACTTTGGAGAGGGCCGAAGCTTTCTTT.

The chain employs TRBV4-1 and TRBJ2-1, with D perhaps TRBD2 (6 bases). Trimming removed 11 bases at V and 8 bases at J, with 31 bases between. CDR1 and CDR2 (germline): MGHRA, YSYEKL. This CDR3 is built from 17 residues. The CDR3 is CADSLSETGGVLDEQFF. The CDR3 DNA reads TGCGCCGACAGCCTTTCGGAGACTGGAGGGGTATTAGATGAGCAGTTCTTC.

About this clonotype: A much bigger clone sits one base away, suggesting this may be a read error. This chain connects TRBV28 to TRBJ2-7; D unclear. CDR1 is MDHEN, CDR2 SYDVKM, per germline. The CDR3 has 12 residues. For the CDR3, the DNA is TGTACCAGCAGTACCGTAGGGAACGAGCAGTACTTC. Amino acids: CTSSTVGNEQYF.

On this clonotype itself: At one boundary the junction diverges from the germline segment, which might be a read error. The rearrangement joins TRBV7-9 to TRBJ1-1, with D maybe TRBD1 (6 bases). In germline, CDR1 is SEHNR, CDR2 FQNEAQ (reference sequence). There are 15 residues in the CDR3. CDR3: CASSPIGRGYTEALF. CDR3 in DNA: TGTGCCAGCAGCCCAATAGGCAGGGGCTACACTGAAGCTCTCTTT.

This clonotype was recorded a few times. The chain joins TRBV7-9 to TRBJ2-3; the match to TRBD2 covers 8 bases. CDR1 and CDR2 (germline): SEHNR, FQNEAQ (reference sequence). The trim removed 8 bases at V and 14 bases at J, leaving 15 bases unmatched. The CDR3 totals 13 residues. CDR3 protein: CASSIGLANRRYF. CDR3 sequence (DNA): TGTGCCAGCTCTATCGGACTAGCTAATAGAAGGTATTTT.

Concerning this clonotype itself: This sequence may be a read error, since a much larger clone differs from it by one base. This chain connects TRBV28 to TRBJ1-2, with a possible D match to TRBD1 (5 bases). With 5 bases removed from V and 0 bases from J, the gap between germline ends came to 13 bases. Per germline, CDR1 MDHEN and CDR2 SYDVKM. This CDR3 has 15 residues. CDR3 sequence: CASSQLTDPNYGYTF. The CDR3 DNA reads TGTGCCAGCAGTCAACTGACAGATCCTAACTATGGCTACACCTTC.

Comment on this clonotype: A junction boundary mismatches the germline segment, possibly from a read error. This chain joins TRBV6-1 and TRBJ2-7, with TRBD1 identical over 8 bases. Germline CDR1 and CDR2: MNHNS and SASEGT. This CDR3 has 15 residues. The DNA of the CDR3 is TGTGCCAGCACTGAAGGCGACAGGGGAATTAACGAGCAGTACTTC. It specifies CASTEGDRGINEQYF.

In its sample, this clonotype was seen once. Sequence at one end of the junction differs from germline and may be a read error. This rearrangement joins TRBV6-5 to TRBJ2-2; TRBD2 matches at 8 bases. This CDR3 is built from 14 residues. In germline, CDR1 is MNHEY, CDR2 SVGAGI. The CDR3 bases are TGTGCCAACAGTTACGCTAGCGGGCCCGGGGAGCTGTTTTTC. It is translated as CANSYASGPGELFF.

For this clonotype: It is likely a read error, because the conserved phenylalanine at the end of the CDR3 is missing. It is unclear where the CDR3 begins or ends on the DNA, so no DNA is shown, and the CDR3 is as TCRdb lists it. The V gene is TRBV5-4, the J gene TRBJ1-6; TRBD1 is the table's D call and was not checked against the DNA. The CDR3 is 15 residues long, ends included. Per the germline V gene, CDR1 is SGHNT and CDR2 is YYREEE (reference sequence). The CDR3 loop reads CASSTQGQVESPIHL.

Remarks on this clonotype: A read error may produce the germline difference seen at one junction end. This sequence joins TRBV6-5 and TRBJ2-3, with 7 bases fitting TRBD1. The CDR3 is 14 residues long. From germline, CDR1 is MNHEY and CDR2 SVGAGI. The CDR3 DNA is TGTGCCAGCACTGGCGAGGGGGCGAAAGATACGGAGTATTTT. Protein: CASTGEGAKDTEYF.

Remarks on this clonotype: A much larger clone lies one base from this, so it may be a read error. The gene calls are TRBV20-1 and TRBJ2-1; tentatively, D is TRBD2 (5 bases). From germline, CDR1 is DFQATT and CDR2 SNEGSKA (reference sequence). The CDR3 contains 14 residues. Trimming shortened V by 4 bases and J by 0 bases, and 10 bases separated the two germline ends. The CDR3 coding sequence is TGCAGTGCTAATCGAGGGAGCTCCTACAATGAGCAGTTCTTC. It is translated as CSANRGSSYNEQFF.

In regard to this clonotype: One end of the junction is discordant with germline, which a read error may explain. The chain employs TRBV5-1 and TRBJ2-6, with D unclear. Germline CDR1 reads SGHRS; CDR2 reads YFSETQ. The CDR3 loop spans 15 amino acids. CDR3 DNA: TGCGTCAGCAGCACACAAGGCTCTGGGGCCAACGTCCTGACTTTC. Amino acids: CVSSTQGSGANVLTF. Supplemented by reference TRBV5-1 and TRBJ2-6, the full variable domain reads KAGVTQTPRYLIKTRGQQVTLSCSPISGHRSVSWYQQTPGQGLQFLFEYFSETQRNKGNFPGRFSGRQFSNSRSEMNVSTLELGDSALYLCVSSTQGSGANVLTFGAGSRLTVL.

The table lists this clonotype with many counts. This rearrangement joins TRBV30 to TRBJ2-2; D perhaps matches TRBD1 (5 bases). Trimming pared 4 bases from V and 5 bases from J, leaving 5 bases between. The CDR3 consists of 11 residues. Germline CDR1 and CDR2: GTSNPN and SVGIG (reference sequence). In DNA, the CDR3 is TGTGCCTGGACAGGGACCGGGGAGCTGTTTTTT. This gives the protein CAWTGTGELFF.

About this clonotype itself: A read error may account for a junction end that differs from germline. This chain joins TRBV6-6 and TRBJ2-5, with D possibly being TRBD2 (6 bases). The CDR3 covers 12 residues. Germline V gene sequence: CDR1 MNHNY, CDR2 SVGAGI (reference sequence). This CDR3 reads CVSGGGEETQYF. The CDR3 DNA is TGTGTCAGCGGTGGAGGGGAAGAGACCCAGTACTTT.

A note on this clonotype: The junction departs from germline at one end; a sequencing error may be responsible. The V and J genes are TRBV11-2 and TRBJ2-3; D unclear. The length of the CDR3 is 12 residues. The germline CDR1 and CDR2 sequences are SGHAT and FQNNGV. In DNA form, the CDR3 reads TGTGCCAACAGCTTATTGCGGAATACGCAGTATTTT. Protein sequence: CANSLLRNTQYF. The full variable domain, its missing parts supplied by reference TRBV11-2 and TRBJ2-3, is EAGVAQSPRYKIIEKRQSVAFWCNPISGHATLYWYQQILGQGPKLLIQFQNNGVVDDSQLPKDRFSAERLKGVDSTLKIQPAKLEDSAVYLCANSLLRNTQYFGPGTRLTVL.

This clonotype has a count of ten or more. At one of its ends the junction is not consistent with the germline gene, which may arise from a read error. The chain carries TRBV14 and TRBJ2-5; D assignment may be TRBD1 or TRBD2 (5 bases each). Germline V gives CDR1 SGHDN, CDR2 FVKESK. The CDR3 extends over 14 amino acids. The CDR3 region is CASNQESGRETQYF. CDR3 sequence (DNA): TGTGCCAGCAACCAAGAATCGGGGCGAGAGACCCAGTACTTC.